The 9 T cell receptor beta chains in this list originate from one sample, sequenced in a study of CD8+ T cells in alopecia areata. Extraction and reverse transcription of RNA yielded cDNA as the sequencing template. Libraries were prepared by immunoSEQ multiplex PCR; TCRdb keeps only in-frame clonotypes and omits some of them. The sample contains about 98,000 clones, about 40% of which appear only once. The specimen was CD4+ T cells sorted from blood. These receptors were obtained from a human donor with alopecia areata.

This clone was observed a handful of times. The chain uses TRBV4-1 and TRBJ2-1; 9 bases map to TRBD1. The CDR3 totals 14 residues. V was clipped by 6 bases and J by 6 bases; unmatched bases: 6. Germline-derived CDR1 and CDR2 are MGHRA and YSYEKL. In DNA form, the CDR3 reads TGCGCCAGCAGAGTGACAGGGGGTACCAATGAGCAGTTCTTC. Its protein is CASRVTGGTNEQFF.

This clone was detected only once. V and J are TRBV28 and TRBJ2-5; D is perhaps TRBD1 (6 bases). This CDR3 has 14 amino acids. Germline V gene sequence: CDR1 MDHEN, CDR2 SYDVKM. Between the trimmed V and J ends, which lost 6 bases and 1 base, there was a span of 12 bases. The DNA for the CDR3 is TGTGCCAGCAGCCCTGGACAGTCCCAAGAGACCCAGTACTTC. This sequence encodes CASSPGQSQETQYF.

On this clone: Different DNA sequences within this sample yield the same CDR3. The gene calls are TRBV30 and TRBJ2-7, with D possibly being TRBD1 or TRBD2 (5 bases each). V was trimmed by 1 base and J by 0 bases, leaving 7 bases between them. Per germline, CDR1 GTSNPN and CDR2 SVGIG (reference sequence). The CDR3 spans 13 residues. CDR3 protein: CAWSDGASYEQYF. CDR3 sequence (DNA): TGTGCCTGGAGTGACGGGGCCTCCTACGAGCAGTACTTC.

Of note for this clone: The sample has other DNA sequences that encode this CDR3 too. The V gene is TRBV29-1, the J gene TRBJ2-1, with 14 bases lining up with TRBD2. The CDR3 has 16 amino acids. Germline loops: CDR1 SQVTM, CDR2 ANQGSEA. V was pared by 5 bases and J by 0 bases, with 3 bases of the junction left unmatched. The CDR3 region is CSVTGLAGGSYNEQFF. The CDR3 nucleotides read TGCAGCGTTACTGGACTAGCGGGGGGCTCCTACAATGAGCAGTTCTTC.

Only a few counts were recorded for this clone. The genes are TRBV6-1 and TRBJ2-1, with 7 positions matching TRBD1. The CDR3 runs to 14 residues. The V gene's germline CDR1 is MNHNS and CDR2 SASEGT. After removal of 5 bases from V and 9 bases from J, the junction contained 10 bases not matched to a gene. CDR3 DNA sequence: TGTGCCAGCAGTTTGCAGGACAGGCGATCTGAGCAGTTCTTC. Amino acid sequence: CASSLQDRRSEQFF.

In its sample, this clone was seen a few times. The rearrangement uses TRBV29-1 and TRBJ2-5; D is undetermined. The CDR3 extends over 12 amino acids. Trimming took off 3 bases at V and 2 bases at J, with 7 bases between the two ends. Per germline, CDR1 SQVTM and CDR2 ANQGSEA. CDR3 in DNA: TGCAGCGTTGAGGCTAGTCAAGAGACCCAGTACTTC. Amino acid sequence: CSVEASQETQYF.

This clone was picked up a small number of times. Other DNA sequences from this sample encode an identical CDR3 as well. This chain links TRBV29-1 with TRBJ1-4; a weak D match, TRBD1 (5 bases). The CDR3 is 14 residues long. The germline V gene has CDR1 SQVTM and CDR2 ANQGSEA. The germline V and J ends were trimmed by 6 bases and 13 bases, with 24 bases remaining between them. The CDR3 is CSVVINRSGNGLFF. The CDR3 DNA reads as TGCAGCGTCGTGATTAACAGGTCAGGAAACGGACTGTTTTTT. The entire variable domain, with the rest obtained from reference TRBV29-1 and TRBJ1-4, is as follows: SAVISQKPSRDICQRGTSLTIQCQVDSQVTMMFWYRQQPGQSLTLIATANQGSEATYESGFVIDKFPISRPNLTFSTLTVSNMSPEDSSIYLCSVVINRSGNGLFFGSGTQLSVL.

This chain joins TRBV30 and TRBJ1-5; D call uncertain. The germline CDR1 and CDR2 sequences are GTSNPN and SVGIG (reference sequence). V was shortened by 1 base and J by 2 bases, with 6 bases between the two germline ends. The CDR3 spans 13 residues. CDR3 DNA: TGTGCCTGGAGTGGGGTGGGCAATCAGCCCCAGCATTTT. Encoded protein: CAWSGVGNQPQHF. Using reference TRBV30 and TRBJ1-5 for the parts outside the CDR3, the full variable domain is SQTIHQWPATLVQPVGSPLSLECTVEGTSNPNLYWYRQAAGRGLQLLFYSVGIGQISSEVPQNLSASRPQDRQFILSSKKLLLSDSGFYLCAWSGVGNQPQHFGDGTRLSIL.

For the CDR3, the DNA is TGTGCCAGCAGCCCCCTGGCCGGGACTAGCGGTGTAAACATTCAGTACTTC. Its translation is CASSPLAGTSGVNIQYF. This chain uses TRBV7-2 with TRBJ2-4; 11 positions match TRBD2. The V and J ends lost 5 bases and 6 bases, in that order; junction bases with no gene match: 12. The length of the CDR3 is 17 residues. In germline, CDR1 is SGHTA, CDR2 FQGNSA.